Listed here are 19 T cell receptor beta chains from one sample, sequenced in a study of human T cells and chemical hapten exposure. One entry per CDR3 protein results from TCRdb running MiXCR on the RACE reads. The sample consists of around 100,000 distinct CDR3 sequences, about 10% of them appearing once. Time point in this sample: patch test 1, 2 weeks after DPC sensitization. Treatment described: therapeutic diphenylcyclopropenone sensitization with weekly scalp DPC. The sample was whole blood, taken in connection with sensitization to the hapten diphenylcyclopropenone (DPC). The receptors stem from a woman in her thirties or forties with alopecia areata. Some clones in this sample may be carry-over from other donors' samples.

This clonotype was seen repeatedly, ten times or more. The chain combines TRBV29-1 with TRBJ2-7, with D perhaps TRBD1 (6 bases). Germline V lookup: CDR1 SQVTM, CDR2 ANQGSEA. Trimming took off 4 bases at V and 7 bases at J, with 17 bases between the two ends. The CDR3 covers 13 residues. This CDR3 reads CSVAGTPTGEQYF. CDR3 DNA sequence: TGCAGCGTTGCCGGGACACCCACGGGGGAGCAGTACTTC.

This clonotype was seen repeatedly, ten times or more. The rearrangement links TRBV25-1 to TRBJ1-1; 7 bases fit TRBD1. CDR3 length: 17 amino acids. Germline CDR1 is MGHDK and CDR2 is SYGVNS. After removal of 2 bases from V and 2 bases from J, the junction contained 11 bases not matched to a gene. DNA of the CDR3: TGTGCCAGCAGTGAAGCGGGGGGGACAGACCATAACACTGAAGCTTTCTTT. It is translated as CASSEAGGTDHNTEAFF.

Comments on this clonotype: A much larger clonotype is one base distant, so this may be a read error. The chain has TRBV30 and TRBJ1-2; D not certain. Germline loops: CDR1 GTSNPN, CDR2 SVGIG (reference sequence). The CDR3 spans 16 residues. V lost 0 bases, J lost 1 base, and 15 bases lay in between. CDR3 sequence (DNA): TGTGCCTGGAGTGTAGCCGGTTCCTCACGTAACTATGGCTACACCTTC. Protein: CAWSVAGSSRNYGYTF. The full variable domain, its missing parts supplied by reference TRBV30 and TRBJ1-2, is SQTIHQWPATLVQPVGSPLSLECTVEGTSNPNLYWYRQAAGRGLQLLFYSVGIGQISSEVPQNLSASRPQDRQFILSSKKLLLSDSGFYLCAWSVAGSSRNYGYTFGSGTRLTVV.

V usage is TRBV7-2 and J usage is TRBJ2-2, with D tentatively TRBD2 (5 bases). Germline CDR1 reads SGHTA; CDR2 reads FQGNSA. The V and J ends lost 6 bases and 7 bases respectively, with 12 bases between them. This CDR3 contains 13 residues. CDR3 in amino acids: CASSLLRGGELFF. CDR3 sequence (DNA): TGTGCCAGCAGTCTCCTACGGGGCGGGGAGCTGTTTTTT.

The chain carries TRBV2 and TRBJ2-4; D may be TRBD1 or TRBD2 (6 bases each). V lost 1 base, J lost 1 base, and 14 bases lay in between. Looked up from germline, CDR1 is SNHLY and CDR2 is FYNNEI. This CDR3 is built from 17 residues. Here the CDR3 reads CASSEGSTGTAKNIQYF. The CDR3 DNA sequence: TGTGCCAGCAGTGAAGGGAGCACAGGGACTGCCAAAAACATTCAGTACTTC.

This clonotype was observed a handful of times. The chain carries TRBV11-2 and TRBJ1-5; no definite D call. The CDR3 contains 13 residues. CDR1 is SGHAT and CDR2 is FQNNGV in the germline V gene. Between the trimmed V and J ends, which lost 2 bases and 9 bases, there was a span of 11 bases. The CDR3 region is CASSLNPTAPQHF. In DNA, the CDR3 is TGTGCCAGCAGCTTAAATCCAACGGCGCCCCAGCATTTT.

V gene TRBV9 combines with J gene TRBJ2-3; 8 nucleotides align to TRBD2. Germline trimming cut 4 bases from V and 4 bases from J; bases unmatched to any gene: 8. Germline assignment: CDR1 SGDLS and CDR2 YYNGEE. The CDR3 loop spans 15 amino acids. The CDR3 loop is CASSPGLANPDTQYF. Written as DNA, the CDR3 is TGTGCCAGCAGCCCCGGACTAGCCAACCCAGATACGCAGTATTTT.

This clonotype was seen a handful of times. V gene TRBV6-5 combines with J gene TRBJ2-7, with 11 bases that match TRBD2. J was trimmed by 2 bases and V by 7 bases; bases with no gene match: 7. The CDR3 totals 15 residues. Germline V CDR1 and CDR2: MNHEY, SVGAGI. CDR3 in DNA: TGTGCCAGCACTTCCACTAGCGGGGGCCCCTACGAGCAGTACTTC. This encodes CASTSTSGGPYEQYF.

This clonotype has ten or more counts. V gene TRBV20-1 combines with J gene TRBJ2-5, with no clear D. Germline loops: CDR1 DFQATT, CDR2 SNEGSKA (reference sequence). The CDR3 runs 11 residues. Trimming took 7 bases from V and 8 from J, leaving 14 bases between them. The CDR3, as DNA: TGCAGTGTTCAGACCCGTGGTACCCAGTACTTC. This gives the protein CSVQTRGTQYF.

This clonotype has ten or more counts. The rearrangement uses TRBV23-1 and TRBJ2-1, with 9 bases matching TRBD2. TRBV23-1 is identified as an open reading frame with a role that is uncertain. With V trimmed by 4 bases and J by 0 bases, 16 bases remained unmatched. The CDR3 has 20 amino acids. The CDR3 DNA is TGCGCCAGCAGTCCCCCCTGGGCGGGAGGGCTCGATCCCTCCTACAATGAGCAGTTCTTC. This encodes CASSPPWAGGLDPSYNEQFF.

V gene TRBV29-1 combines with J gene TRBJ2-5; D is perhaps TRBD2 (6 bases). The CDR3 runs 14 residues. Germline CDR1 is SQVTM and CDR2 is ANQGSEA. V lost 3 bases, J lost 1 base, and 12 bases lay in between. The CDR3 DNA follows: TGCAGCGTTGAGGTAGCGGCTTCCCAAGAGACCCAGTACTTC. Translated: CSVEVAASQETQYF.

The CDR3 protein is CASSRLGQANTEAFF. The DNA of the CDR3 is TGTGCCAGCTCCCGATTGGGACAGGCCAACACTGAAGCTTTCTTT. This chain connects TRBV18 to TRBJ1-1, with 8 bases that match TRBD1. The CDR3 is 15 residues long. Looked up from germline, CDR1 is KGHSH and CDR2 is LQKENI. Trimming removed 6 bases from V and 2 bases from J; junction bases left unmatched: 8.

This clonotype has a count of ten or more. This rearrangement joins TRBV20-1 to TRBJ2-7, with D possibly TRBD1 on 7 matching bases. The CDR3 sequence is 14 residues long. The V end was cut by 5 bases, the J end by 0 bases, with 14 bases between. Looked up from germline, CDR1 is DFQATT and CDR2 is SNEGSKA (reference sequence). The CDR3 loop is CSAAGQRSSYEQYF. DNA for the CDR3: TGCAGTGCTGCGGGACAGAGGAGCTCCTACGAGCAGTACTTC.

This clonotype was found many times. The rearrangement joins TRBV10-3 to TRBJ2-3; D gene uncertain. CDR1 and CDR2 (germline): ENHRY, SYGVKD. V was shortened by 10 bases and J by 4 bases, with 9 bases between the two germline ends. This CDR3 has 11 amino acids. CDR3 coding DNA: TGTGCCACCCGGAGTTCAGATACGCAGTATTTT. This sequence encodes CATRSSDTQYF.

In this sample, this clonotype turned up a few times. The chain has TRBV28 and TRBJ1-6; D unclear. Trimming took 7 bases from V and 10 from J, leaving 20 bases between them. The germline V gene has CDR1 MDHEN and CDR2 SYDVKM. CDR3 length equals 15 residues. CDR3: CASTLPQRVRSPLHF. The CDR3 bases are TGTGCCAGCACCTTACCCCAGAGGGTTCGATCACCCCTCCACTTT.

The chain combines TRBV7-9 with TRBJ2-7, with D unclear. Trimming shortened V by 4 bases and J by 4 bases, and 8 bases separated the two germline ends. The CDR3 extends over 12 amino acids. CDR1 SEHNR and CDR2 FQNEAQ come from the germline V gene (reference sequence). DNA for the CDR3: TGTGCCAGCAGCTCTACGGTTTACGAGCAGTACTTC. Protein: CASSSTVYEQYF.

This chain connects TRBV29-1 to TRBJ1-1; D ambiguous. The germline V gene has CDR1 SQVTM and CDR2 ANQGSEA. V was cut by 7 bases and J by 0 bases, with 15 bases left in between. CDR3 length: 14 residues. The CDR3 DNA follows: TGCAGCGGGGAGGATGCCCGGATGAACACTGAAGCTTTCTTT. Translating it yields CSGEDARMNTEAFF.

This clonotype was seen only a few times. V usage is TRBV19 and J usage is TRBJ2-1; D is undetermined. Germline CDR1 LNHDA, CDR2 SQIVND (reference sequence). The CDR3 extends over 14 amino acids. V was shortened by 3 bases and J by 3 bases, with 9 bases between the two germline ends. The chain's CDR3 is CASSISSSYNEQFF. CDR3 sequence (DNA): TGTGCCAGTAGTATTAGCTCCAGCTACAATGAGCAGTTCTTC.

V is TRBV12-3 or TRBV12-4 and J is TRBJ1-5, with 9 bases fitting TRBD1. The V and J ends lost 6 bases and 4 bases, in that order; junction bases with no gene match: 4. The CDR3 has 14 residues. The CDR3 here is CASRRTGDNQPQHF. The CDR3 DNA is TGTGCCAGCAGGAGGACAGGGGATAATCAGCCCCAGCATTTT.